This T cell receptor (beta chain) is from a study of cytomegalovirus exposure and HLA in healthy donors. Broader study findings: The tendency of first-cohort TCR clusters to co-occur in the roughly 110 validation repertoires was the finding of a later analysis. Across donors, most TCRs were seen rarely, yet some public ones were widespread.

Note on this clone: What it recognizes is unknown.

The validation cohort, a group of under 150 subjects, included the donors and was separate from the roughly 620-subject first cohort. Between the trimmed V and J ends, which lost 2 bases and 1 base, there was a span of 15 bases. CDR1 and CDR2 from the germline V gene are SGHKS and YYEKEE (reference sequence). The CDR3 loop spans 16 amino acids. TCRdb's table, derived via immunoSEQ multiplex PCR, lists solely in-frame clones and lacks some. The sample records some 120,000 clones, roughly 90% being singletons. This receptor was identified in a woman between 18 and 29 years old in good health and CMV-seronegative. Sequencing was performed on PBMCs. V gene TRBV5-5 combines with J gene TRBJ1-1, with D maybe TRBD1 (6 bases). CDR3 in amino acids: CASSFGTGWGNTEAFF. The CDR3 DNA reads TGTGCCAGCAGCTTCGGAACAGGGTGGGGGAACACTGAAGCTTTCTTT. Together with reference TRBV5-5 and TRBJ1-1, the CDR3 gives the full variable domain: DAGVTQSPTHLIKTRGQQVTLRCSPISGHKSVSWYQQVLGQGPQFIFQYYEKEERGRGNFPDRFSARQFPNYSSELNVNALLLGDSALYLCASSFGTGWGNTEAFFGQGTRLTVV.